This TCR beta chain is drawn from a study of blood T cells in healthy people across ages. Notes on the study in general: PBMCs went unsorted, and a conclusive naive versus antigen-experienced comparison was therefore prevented. With age, beta diversity per million T cells declined roughly linearly, significantly by 30 to 40.

A word on this clonotype: As yet, its antigen is unknown.

Each donor was a healthy Caucasian individual from Russia, aged about 6 to 90. Sample-barcoded 5' priming and a J-beta primer mix drove a second PCR of roughly 6 to 12 cycles. Using its own MiXCR run on the 5' RACE reads, TCRdb lists one record per CDR3 protein. The top ten hold just over 8.5% of the sample, which has approximately 490,000 distinct CDR3 sequences, more than 20% seen once. Trimming took 6 bases from V and 5 from J; bases not matched to a gene: 10. Per the germline V gene, CDR1 is DFQATT and CDR2 is SNEGSKA (reference sequence). The CDR3 contains 14 residues. These same data were also listed under a study on T cells of mothers and their children.

The sample taken for sequencing was blood. V usage is TRBV20-1 and J usage is TRBJ2-7, with 10 bases that match TRBD2. This TCR was recovered from a boy aged 10-17 years in good health. In DNA, the CDR3 is TGCAGTGCCCGAAGGACTAGCGGTGTCAACGAGCAGTACTTC. It specifies CSARRTSGVNEQYF.